Sample share makes the clone carrying this T cell receptor (beta chain) medium-sized (0.01 to 0.1%). As yet, its antigen is unknown. The sample belongs to a study of vaccination and CD4 T cells after COVID-19. Study results and caveats: Spike mono-reactivity was the property of 304 of 307 vaccine-specific clones in convalescent patients.

The treatment is: approximately 10-day PBMC culture with coronavirus spike peptide pools or control peptides (ViraFEST assay). Pre-COVID-19 pandemic sampling (2011-2018) yielded the unexposed donor's CD4+ T cells. Peptide pools at 10 ug/ml and IL-2 at 10 IU/ml were added to cultures of roughly 2.2 million PBMCs per well. Following a culture period (approximately 11 days), negative selection was used to isolate CD4+ T cells. Germline CDR1 reads SGHAT; CDR2 reads FQNNGV. Trimming took 5 bases from V and 5 from J; bases not matched to a gene: 9. The CDR3 runs to 15 residues. The Oncomine TCR Beta short-read assay sequenced DNA from cultured CD4+ T cells. Investigators obtained genomic DNA by extraction from cultured CD4+ T cells. TCRdb itself ran the PCR reads through MiXCR, one entry per CDR3 protein. The sample has 1,500 to 2,000 distinct CDR3 sequences, approximately 10% seen once.

This rearrangement joins TRBV11-2 to TRBJ1-2; 9 bases agree with TRBD1. The sample taken for sequencing was CD4+ T cells from blood, cultured in vitro. This sequence was found in a human donor in good health. CDR3 nucleotide sequence: TGTGCCAGCAGCCCCCGGCTGGGACAGGGATATGGCTACACCTTC. As protein: CASSPRLGQGYGYTF.